The subject of this entry is one T cell receptor beta chain. Some clones are missing from TCRdb's copy, which holds only in-frame ones; the method was immunoSEQ multiplex PCR. This sample has some 180,000 clones, with 60% to 85% found just once. This sample is drawn from a study of blood T cell repertoires in COVID-19. Study-wide context: The samples span acute and convalescent COVID-19 from the United States, Italy and Spain. The analysed material was cDNA or gDNA that came from T cells, B-cell-depleted T cells, or PBMCs.

The CDR3 length is 13 residues. Trimming shortened V by 3 bases and J by 7 bases, and 12 bases separated the two germline ends. CDR1 and CDR2 from the germline V gene are SQVTM and ANQGSEA. Material: peripheral blood. The chain joins TRBV29-1 to TRBJ1-4; no reliable D call. The TCR sequence derives from a woman between 45 and 60 years old with active or convalescent COVID-19. The CDR3 is CSVDFIGSEKLFF. The CDR3 bases are TGCAGCGTTGATTTCATAGGGAGTGAAAAACTGTTTTTT. Full variable domain (missing parts from reference TRBV29-1 and TRBJ1-4): SAVISQKPSRDICQRGTSLTIQCQVDSQVTMMFWYRQQPGQSLTLIATANQGSEATYESGFVIDKFPISRPNLTFSTLTVSNMSPEDSSIYLCSVDFIGSEKLFFGSGTQLSVL.